The entry below describes one T cell receptor (beta chain). The CDR3 length is 13 residues. Germline CDR1 SGHRS, CDR2 YFSETQ. V dropped 10 bases and J dropped 7 bases, with 19 bases sitting between them. This sample is part of a study of blood T cell repertoires in COVID-19. Study context: Samples representing acute and convalescent COVID-19 were sourced from the United States, Italy and Spain. Sources were T cells, B-cell-depleted T cells, or PBMCs; the material itself was cDNA or gDNA.

Using immunoSEQ multiplex PCR, the repertoire was profiled, and TCRdb retains in-frame clones only, with some absent. The profile shows roughly 250,000 clones, about 86% of them singletons. V usage is TRBV5-1 and J usage is TRBJ2-3; tentative D call: TRBD2 (6 bases). The TCR was taken from a person aged 70 to 85 with COVID-19, enrolled during active disease. Sample: peripheral blood. The CDR3 DNA follows: TGCGCCTCCCGCGGGGATTCCCCTTATACGCAGTATTTT. Translated: CASRGDSPYTQYF.